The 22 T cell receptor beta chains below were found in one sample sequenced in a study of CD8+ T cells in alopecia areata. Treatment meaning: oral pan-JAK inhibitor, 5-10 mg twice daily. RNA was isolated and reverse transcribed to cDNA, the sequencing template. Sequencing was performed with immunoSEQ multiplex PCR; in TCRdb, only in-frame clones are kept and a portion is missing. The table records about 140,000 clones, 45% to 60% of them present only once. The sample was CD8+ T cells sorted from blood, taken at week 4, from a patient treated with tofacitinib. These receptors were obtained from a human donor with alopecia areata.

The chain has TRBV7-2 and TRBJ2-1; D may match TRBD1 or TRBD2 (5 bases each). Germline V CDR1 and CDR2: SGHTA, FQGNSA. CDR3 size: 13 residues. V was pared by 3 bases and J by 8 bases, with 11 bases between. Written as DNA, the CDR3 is TGTGCCAGCAGCTTTGGCAGAGGGGATGAGCAGTTCTTC. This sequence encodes CASSFGRGDEQFF.

Here the CDR3 DNA reads TGTGCCAGCAGCTTGTTGGATTCCTACGAGCAGTACTTC. It yields the protein CASSLLDSYEQYF. The chain has TRBV5-6 and TRBJ2-7; D unclear. This CDR3 has 13 residues. CDR1 and CDR2 (germline): SGHDT, YYEEEE. V was pared by 1 base and J by 1 base, with 6 bases between.

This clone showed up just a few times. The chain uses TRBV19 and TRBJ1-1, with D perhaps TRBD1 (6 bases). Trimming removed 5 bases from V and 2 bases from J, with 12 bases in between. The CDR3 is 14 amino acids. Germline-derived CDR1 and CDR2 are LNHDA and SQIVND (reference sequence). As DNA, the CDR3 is TGTGCCAGTAGTTTTCGACAGGATAACACTGAAGCTTTCTTT. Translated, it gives CASSFRQDNTEAFF. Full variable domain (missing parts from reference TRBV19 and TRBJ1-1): DGGITQSPKYLFRKEGQNVTLSCEQNLNHDAMYWYRQDPGQGLRLIYYSQIVNDFQKGDIAEGYSVSREKKESFPLTVTSAQKNPTAFYLCASSFRQDNTEAFFGQGTRLTVV.

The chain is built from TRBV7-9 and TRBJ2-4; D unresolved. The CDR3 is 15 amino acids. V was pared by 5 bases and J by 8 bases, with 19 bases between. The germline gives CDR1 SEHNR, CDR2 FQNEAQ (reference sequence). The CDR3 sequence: CASSLLPDSSDIQYF. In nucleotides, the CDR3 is TGTGCCAGCAGCCTATTACCTGACTCGTCGGACATTCAGTACTTC. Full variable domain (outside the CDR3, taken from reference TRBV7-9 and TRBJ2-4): DTGVSQNPRHKITKRGQNVTFRCDPISEHNRLYWYRQTLGQGPEFLTYFQNEAQLEKSRLLSDRFSAERPKGSFSTLEIQRTEQGDSAMYLCASSLLPDSSDIQYFGAGTRLSVL.

CDR3 sequence (DNA): TGTGCCAGCCGTTGGGGACAGGGAACCGAGCAGTACTTC. It is translated as CASRWGQGTEQYF. This chain uses TRBV27 with TRBJ2-7; 9 nucleotides align to TRBD1. This CDR3 region has 13 residues. Germline CDR1 is MNHEY and CDR2 is SMNVEV (reference sequence). The ends lost 8 bases at V and 6 bases at J; junction bases unmatched: 8.

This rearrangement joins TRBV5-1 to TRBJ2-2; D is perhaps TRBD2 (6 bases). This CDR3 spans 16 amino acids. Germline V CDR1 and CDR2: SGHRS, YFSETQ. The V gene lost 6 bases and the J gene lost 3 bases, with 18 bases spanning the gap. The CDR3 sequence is CASTGWSRRDTGELFF. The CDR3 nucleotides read TGCGCCAGCACCGGCTGGTCTCGGAGGGACACCGGGGAGCTGTTTTTT.

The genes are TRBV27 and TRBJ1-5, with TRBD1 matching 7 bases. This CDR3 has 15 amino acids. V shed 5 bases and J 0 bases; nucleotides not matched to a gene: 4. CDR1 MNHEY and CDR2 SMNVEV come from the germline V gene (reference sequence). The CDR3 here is CASSAGQYSNQPQHF. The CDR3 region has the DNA TGTGCCAGCAGTGCGGGACAGTATAGCAATCAGCCCCAGCATTTT.

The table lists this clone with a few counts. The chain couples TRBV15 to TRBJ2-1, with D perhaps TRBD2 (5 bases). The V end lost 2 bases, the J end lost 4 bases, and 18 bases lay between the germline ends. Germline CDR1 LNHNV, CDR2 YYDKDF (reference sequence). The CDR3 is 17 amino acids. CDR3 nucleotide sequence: TGTGCCACCAGCAGATTGGATGCCGGGGAAAATTACAATGAGCAGTTCTTC. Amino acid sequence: CATSRLDAGENYNEQFF.

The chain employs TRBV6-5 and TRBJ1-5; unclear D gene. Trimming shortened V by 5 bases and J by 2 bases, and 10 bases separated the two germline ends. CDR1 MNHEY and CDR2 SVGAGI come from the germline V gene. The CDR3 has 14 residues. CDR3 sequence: CASSIGQGNQPQHF. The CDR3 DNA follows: TGTGCCAGCAGTATAGGGCAGGGCAATCAGCCCCAGCATTTT.

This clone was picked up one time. The CDR3 is CAWTLAESSYEQYF. CDR3 nucleotide sequence: TGTGCCTGGACCTTAGCGGAAAGCTCCTACGAGCAGTACTTC. V and J are TRBV30 and TRBJ2-7; D possibly corresponds to TRBD2 (6 bases). Trimming took off 4 bases at V and 0 bases at J, with 13 bases between the two ends. This CDR3 has 14 amino acids. Germline CDR1 is GTSNPN and CDR2 is SVGIG (reference sequence).

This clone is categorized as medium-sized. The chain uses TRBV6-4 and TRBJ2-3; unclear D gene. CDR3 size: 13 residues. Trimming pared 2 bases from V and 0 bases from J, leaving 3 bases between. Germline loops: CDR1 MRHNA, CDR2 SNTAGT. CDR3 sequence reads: CASSDGSTDTQYF. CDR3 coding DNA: TGTGCCAGCAGTGACGGTAGCACAGATACGCAGTATTTT.

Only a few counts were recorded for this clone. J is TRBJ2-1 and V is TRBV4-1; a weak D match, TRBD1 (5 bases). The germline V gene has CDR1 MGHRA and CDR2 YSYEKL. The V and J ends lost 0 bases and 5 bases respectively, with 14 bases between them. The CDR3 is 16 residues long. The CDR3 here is CASSQDSGSGHNEQFF. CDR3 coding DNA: TGCGCCAGCAGCCAAGATTCAGGGTCAGGGCACAATGAGCAGTTCTTC.

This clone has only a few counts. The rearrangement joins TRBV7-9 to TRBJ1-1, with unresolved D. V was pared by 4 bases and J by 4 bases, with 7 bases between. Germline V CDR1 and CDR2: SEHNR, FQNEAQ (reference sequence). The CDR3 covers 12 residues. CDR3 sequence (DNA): TGTGCCAGCAGCTCGGTGGTCACTGAAGCTTTCTTT. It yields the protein CASSSVVTEAFF.

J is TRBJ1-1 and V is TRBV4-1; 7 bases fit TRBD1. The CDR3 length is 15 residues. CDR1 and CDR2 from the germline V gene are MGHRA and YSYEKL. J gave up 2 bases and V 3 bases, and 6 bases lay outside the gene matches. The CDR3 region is CASSHRQGTNTEAFF. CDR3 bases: TGCGCCAGCAGCCACCGACAGGGAACTAACACTGAAGCTTTCTTT.

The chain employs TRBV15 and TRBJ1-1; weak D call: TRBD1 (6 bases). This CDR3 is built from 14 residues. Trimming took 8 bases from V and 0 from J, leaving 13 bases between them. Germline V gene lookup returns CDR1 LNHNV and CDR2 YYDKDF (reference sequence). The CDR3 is CATAPDSLNTEAFF. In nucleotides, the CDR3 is TGTGCCACCGCCCCGGACAGCCTGAACACTGAAGCTTTCTTT. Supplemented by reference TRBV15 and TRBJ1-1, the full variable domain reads DAMVIQNPRYQVTQFGKPVTLSCSQTLNHNVMYWYQQKSSQAPKLLFHYYDKDFNNEADTPDNFQSRRPNTSFCFLDIRSPGLGDTAMYLCATAPDSLNTEAFFGQGTRLTVV.

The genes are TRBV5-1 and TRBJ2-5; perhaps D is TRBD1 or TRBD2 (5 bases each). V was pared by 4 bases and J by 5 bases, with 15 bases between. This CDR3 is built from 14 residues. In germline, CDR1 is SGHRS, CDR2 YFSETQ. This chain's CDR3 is CASSLGTRRETQYF. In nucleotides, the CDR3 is TGCGCCAGCAGCCTCGGGACGCGTCGTGAGACCCAGTACTTC.

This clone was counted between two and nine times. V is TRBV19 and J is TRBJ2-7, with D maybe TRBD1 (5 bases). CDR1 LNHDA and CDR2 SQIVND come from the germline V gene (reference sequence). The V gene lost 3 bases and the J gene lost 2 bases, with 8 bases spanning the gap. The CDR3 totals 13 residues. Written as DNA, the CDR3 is TGTGCCAGTAGTATCGACAGCACCTACGAGCAGTACTTC. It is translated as CASSIDSTYEQYF.

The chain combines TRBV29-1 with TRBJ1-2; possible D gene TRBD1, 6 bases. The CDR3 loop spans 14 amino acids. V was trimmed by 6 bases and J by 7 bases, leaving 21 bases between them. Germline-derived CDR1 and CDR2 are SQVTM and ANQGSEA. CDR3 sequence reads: CSVEGVNPMGGYTF. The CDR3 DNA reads TGCAGCGTCGAGGGGGTCAACCCGATGGGTGGCTACACCTTC.

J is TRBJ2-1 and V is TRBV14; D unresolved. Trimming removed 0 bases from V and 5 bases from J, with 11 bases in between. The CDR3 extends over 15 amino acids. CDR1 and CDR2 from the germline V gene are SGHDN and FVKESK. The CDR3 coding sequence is TGTGCCAGCAGCCAAGATTTTACGCGAGACAATGAGCAGTTCTTC. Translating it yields CASSQDFTRDNEQFF.

This CDR3 reads CASSARETQETQYF. The CDR3 coding sequence is TGTGCCAGCAGTGCCCGGGAAACTCAAGAGACCCAGTACTTC. The V and J genes are TRBV25-1 and TRBJ2-5; tentative D call: TRBD2 (5 bases). Trimming stripped 4 bases from V and 2 bases from J, with 11 bases between. CDR3 length: 14 amino acids. Germline V gene data show CDR1 as MGHDK and CDR2 as SYGVNS.

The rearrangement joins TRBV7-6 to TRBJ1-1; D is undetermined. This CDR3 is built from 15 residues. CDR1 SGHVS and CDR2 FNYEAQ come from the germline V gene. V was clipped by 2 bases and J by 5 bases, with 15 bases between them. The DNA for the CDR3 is TGTGCCAGCAGCTTAAGGTCAAGTATGAGAACTGAAGCTTTCTTT. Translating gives CASSLRSSMRTEAFF.

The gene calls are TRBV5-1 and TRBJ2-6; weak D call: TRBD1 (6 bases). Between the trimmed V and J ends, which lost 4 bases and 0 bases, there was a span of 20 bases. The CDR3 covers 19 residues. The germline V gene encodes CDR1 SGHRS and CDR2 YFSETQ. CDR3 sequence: CASSPSGAVNFSGANVLTF. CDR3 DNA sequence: TGCGCCAGCAGCCCTTCAGGGGCCGTTAACTTCTCTGGGGCCAACGTCCTGACTTTC.